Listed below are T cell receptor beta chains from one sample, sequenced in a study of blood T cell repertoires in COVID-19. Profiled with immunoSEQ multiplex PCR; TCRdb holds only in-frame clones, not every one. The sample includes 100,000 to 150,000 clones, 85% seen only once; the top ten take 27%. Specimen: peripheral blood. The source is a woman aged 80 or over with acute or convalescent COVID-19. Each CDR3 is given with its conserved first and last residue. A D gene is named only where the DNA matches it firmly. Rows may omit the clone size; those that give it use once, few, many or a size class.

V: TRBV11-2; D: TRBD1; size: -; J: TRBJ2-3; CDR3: CASSSPDRVRTDTQYF; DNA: TGTGCCAGCAGCTCACCCGACAGGGTCCGGACAGATACGCAGTATTTT
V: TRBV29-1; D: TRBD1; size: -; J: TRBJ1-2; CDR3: CSVGDGQGTNGYTF; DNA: TGCAGCGTTGGGGATGGACAGGGAACAAATGGCTACACCTTC
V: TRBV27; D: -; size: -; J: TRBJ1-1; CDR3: CASSTGGGTAFF; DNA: TGTGCCAGCTCGACCGGGGGGGGGACGGCTTTCTTT
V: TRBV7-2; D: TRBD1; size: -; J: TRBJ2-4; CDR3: CASSLAPGQRQGIQYF; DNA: TGTGCCAGCAGCTTAGCGCCGGGACAGAGACAAGGCATTCAGTACTTC
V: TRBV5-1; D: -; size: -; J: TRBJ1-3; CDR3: CASTNWGEEPGNTIYF; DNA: TGCGCCAGCACCAATTGGGGGGAGGAACCTGGAAACACCATATATTTT
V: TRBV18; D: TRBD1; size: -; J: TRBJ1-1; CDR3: CASSGGQLGSVSEAFF; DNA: TGTGCCAGCTCAGGGGGACAGCTTGGCTCGGTCTCCGAAGCTTTCTTT
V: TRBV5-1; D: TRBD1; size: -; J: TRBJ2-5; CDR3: CASSPRQGPLTQYF; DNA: TGCGCCAGCAGCCCAAGACAGGGCCCACTCACCCAGTACTTC
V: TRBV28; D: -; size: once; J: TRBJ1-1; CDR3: CASSWGDRLETEAFF; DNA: TGTGCCAGCAGTTGGGGTGACAGGCTGGAAACTGAAGCTTTCTTT
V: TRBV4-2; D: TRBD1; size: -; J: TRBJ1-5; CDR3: CASSQDKWTGGFQPQHF; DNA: TGTGCCAGCAGCCAAGATAAGTGGACAGGGGGCTTTCAGCCCCAGCATTTT
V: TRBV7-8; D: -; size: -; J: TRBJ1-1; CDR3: CASSLILQANTEAFF; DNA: TGTGCCAGCAGCTTAATCTTACAGGCGAACACTGAAGCTTTCTTT
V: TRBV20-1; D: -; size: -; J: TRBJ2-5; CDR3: CSASFRGETQYF; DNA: TGCAGTGCTAGTTTCCGCGGGGAGACCCAGTACTTC
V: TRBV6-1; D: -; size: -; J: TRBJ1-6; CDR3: CASSEPYRGNSPLHF; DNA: TGTGCCAGCAGTGAACCCTACAGAGGGAATTCACCCCTCCACTTT
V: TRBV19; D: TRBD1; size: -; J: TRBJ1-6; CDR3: CASRPDRGGNSPLHF; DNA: TGTGCCAGTAGACCCGACAGGGGCGGAAATTCACCCCTCCACTTT
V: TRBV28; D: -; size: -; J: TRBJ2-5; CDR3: CASSPSGGAGETQYF; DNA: TGTGCCAGCAGTCCCAGTGGGGGGGCCGGGGAGACCCAGTACTTC
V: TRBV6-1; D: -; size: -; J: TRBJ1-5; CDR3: CASSEAGNHRDNQPQHF; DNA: TGTGCCAGCAGTGAAGCGGGGAACCACAGGGATAATCAGCCCCAGCATTTT
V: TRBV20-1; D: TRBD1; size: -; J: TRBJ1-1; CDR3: CSANDRGSSDEAFF; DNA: TGCAGTGCTAATGACAGGGGAAGTTCGGATGAAGCTTTCTTT
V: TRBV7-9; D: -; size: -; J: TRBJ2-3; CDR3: CASSPFSKDTQYF; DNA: TGTGCCAGCAGCCCTTTTAGCAAAGATACGCAGTATTTT
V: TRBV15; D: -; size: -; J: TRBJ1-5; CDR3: CATSPSKGDQPQHF; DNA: TGTGCCACCAGCCCGTCGAAGGGGGATCAGCCCCAGCATTTT
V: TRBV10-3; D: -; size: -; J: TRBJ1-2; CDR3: CAISEVRNYGYTF; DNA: TGTGCCATCAGTGAAGTTCGGAACTATGGCTACACCTTC
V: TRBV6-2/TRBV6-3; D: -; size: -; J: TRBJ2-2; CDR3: CASSSTGYSTIVSPNTGELFF; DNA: TGTGCCAGCAGTTCCACCGGATACAGTACCATCGTATCCCCGAACACCGGGGAGCTGTTTTTT
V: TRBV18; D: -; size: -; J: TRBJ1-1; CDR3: CATSADLRTEAFF; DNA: TGTGCCACTTCAGCGGATCTGCGGACTGAAGCTTTCTTT
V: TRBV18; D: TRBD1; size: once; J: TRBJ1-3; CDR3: CASSPVGTGYRNTIYF; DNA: TGTGCCAGCTCACCAGTTGGGACAGGGTATAGAAACACCATATATTTT
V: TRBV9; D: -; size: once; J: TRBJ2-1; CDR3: CASSGGPYNEQFF; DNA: TGTGCCAGCAGCGGGGGGCCCTACAATGAGCAGTTCTTC
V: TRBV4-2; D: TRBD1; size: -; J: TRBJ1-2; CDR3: CASSQEGAPGGSYGYTF; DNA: TGTGCCAGCAGCCAAGAAGGTGCTCCAGGGGGAAGCTATGGCTACACCTTC
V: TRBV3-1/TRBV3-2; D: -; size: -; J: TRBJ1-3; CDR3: CASSPAGSPGNTIYF; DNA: TGTGCCAGCAGCCCCGCCGGGAGCCCTGGAAACACCATATATTTT
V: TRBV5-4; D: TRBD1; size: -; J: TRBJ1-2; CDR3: CASTVDRAYGYTF; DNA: TGTGCCAGCACTGTGGACAGGGCCTATGGCTACACCTTC
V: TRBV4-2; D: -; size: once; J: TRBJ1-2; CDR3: CASSQTGLSNGYTF; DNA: TGTGCCAGCAGCCAAACAGGATTGAGCAATGGCTACACCTTC
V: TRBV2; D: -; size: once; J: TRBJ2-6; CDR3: CALSGPLPGAAGGYRSGANVLTF; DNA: TGTGCCCTATCGGGCCCATTGCCCGGAGCGGCAGGAGGTTATCGGTCTGGGGCCAACGTCCTGACTTTC
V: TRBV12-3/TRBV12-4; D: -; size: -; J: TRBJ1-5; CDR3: CASSLNTGQPQHF; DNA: TGTGCCAGCAGTTTAAATACAGGTCAGCCCCAGCATTTT
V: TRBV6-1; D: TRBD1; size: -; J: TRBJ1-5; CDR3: CASSEGQNQPQHF; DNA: TGTGCCAGCAGTGAGGGACAGAATCAGCCCCAGCATTTT
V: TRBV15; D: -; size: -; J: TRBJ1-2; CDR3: CATSRDRVGGYTF; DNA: TGTGCCACCAGCAGAGACAGGGTAGGAGGCTACACCTTC
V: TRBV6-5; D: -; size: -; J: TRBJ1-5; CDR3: CASTRSGAGNQPQHF; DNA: TGTGCCTCCACCCGTTCTGGGGCTGGCAATCAGCCCCAGCATTTT
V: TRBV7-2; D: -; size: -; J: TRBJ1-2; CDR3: CASSSRRADYGYTF; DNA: TGTGCCAGCAGCTCACGCAGGGCTGACTATGGCTACACCTTC
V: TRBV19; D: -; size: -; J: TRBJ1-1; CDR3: CATSRPGSGAKEAFF; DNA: TGTGCCACTAGTAGGCCCGGTAGCGGGGCTAAGGAAGCTTTCTTT
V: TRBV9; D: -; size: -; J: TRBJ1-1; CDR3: CASTPVGGREAFF; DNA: TGTGCCAGCACCCCAGTGGGGGGACGGGAAGCTTTCTTT
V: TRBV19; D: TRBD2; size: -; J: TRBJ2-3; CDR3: CASSMNSGGATDTQYF; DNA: TGTGCCAGTAGTATGAATAGCGGGGGGGCCACAGATACGCAGTATTTT
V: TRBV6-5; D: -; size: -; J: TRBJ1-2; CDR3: CASRRGGYGYTF; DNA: TGTGCCAGCAGACGGGGAGGGTATGGCTACACCTTC
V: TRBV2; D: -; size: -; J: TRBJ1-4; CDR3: CASRGREFNEKLFF; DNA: TGTGCCAGCAGAGGACGGGAGTTTAATGAAAAACTGTTTTTT
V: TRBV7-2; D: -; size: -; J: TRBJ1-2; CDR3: CASTFGQAGSIHGYTF; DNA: TGTGCCAGCACCTTCGGGCAGGCGGGGAGTATCCATGGCTACACCTTC
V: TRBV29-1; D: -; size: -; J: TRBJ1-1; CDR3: CSGKNTEAFF; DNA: TGCAGCGGTAAAAACACTGAAGCTTTCTTT
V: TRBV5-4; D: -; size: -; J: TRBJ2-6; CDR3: CASSLTRHSGANVLTF; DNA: TGTGCCAGCAGCTTAACCCGACACTCCGGGGCCAACGTCCTGACTTTC
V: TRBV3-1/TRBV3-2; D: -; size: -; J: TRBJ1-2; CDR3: CASSPTTREFGYTF; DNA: TGTGCCAGCAGCCCTACGACAAGGGAGTTTGGCTACACCTTC
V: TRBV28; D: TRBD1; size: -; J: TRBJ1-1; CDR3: CASSLLGQEAFF; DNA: TGTGCCAGCAGTTTATTGGGACAGGAAGCTTTCTTT
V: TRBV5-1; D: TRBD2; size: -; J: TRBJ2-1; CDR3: CASSLGYGGYNEQFF; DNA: TGCGCCAGCAGCTTGGGCTACGGGGGGTACAATGAGCAGTTCTTC
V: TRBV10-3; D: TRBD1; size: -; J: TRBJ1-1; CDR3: CATGQVNTEAFF; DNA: TGTGCCACAGGACAGGTTAACACTGAAGCTTTCTTT
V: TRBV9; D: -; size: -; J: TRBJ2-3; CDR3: CASGRGDGSTDTQYF; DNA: TGTGCCAGCGGTCGCGGGGACGGCAGCACAGATACGCAGTATTTT
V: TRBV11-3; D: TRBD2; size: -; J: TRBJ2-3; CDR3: CASSAGLAASTDTQYF; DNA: TGTGCCAGCAGTGCCGGGCTAGCGGCTAGCACAGATACGCAGTATTTT
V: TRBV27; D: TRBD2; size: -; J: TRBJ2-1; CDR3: CASSFPTSGAQYNEQFF; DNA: TGTGCCAGCAGTTTCCCCACTAGCGGGGCGCAATACAATGAGCAGTTCTTC
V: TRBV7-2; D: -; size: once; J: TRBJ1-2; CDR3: CASSGEGYGYTF; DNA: TGTGCCAGCAGCGGCGAGGGATATGGCTACACCTTC
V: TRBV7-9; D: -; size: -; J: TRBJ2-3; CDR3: CASSILRGAVGRDTQYF; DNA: TGTGCCAGCAGCATCCTCAGGGGGGCGGTGGGTCGAGATACGCAGTATTTT
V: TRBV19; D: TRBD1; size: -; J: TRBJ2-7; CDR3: CASSYRGSYEQYF; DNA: TGTGCCAGTAGTTACAGGGGTTCCTACGAGCAGTACTTC
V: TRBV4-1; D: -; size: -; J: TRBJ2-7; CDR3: CASTPEVVYEQYF; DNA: TGCGCCAGCACCCCCGAGGTGGTTTACGAGCAGTACTTC